These 10 T cell receptor beta chains were all obtained from the same sample, sequenced in a study of regulatory T cells in long-lasting Graves disease. Construction of the TCR beta libraries employed iRepertoire HTBI primers in conjunction with Arm-PCR of CDR3 regions. TCRdb itself ran the multiplex PCR reads through MiXCR, one entry per CDR3 protein. The profile shows approximately 470,000 distinct CDR3 sequences, about 20% of them singletons. This sample's time point: persistent/refractory GD, antithyroid drugs over 5 years with positive TRAb. PBMC RNA was the source of the TCR library. The sample in question was peripheral blood mononuclear cells (PBMCs), obtained when the disease was refractory, from a patient treated with antithyroid drugs. Source of these receptors: a female donor with Graves disease.

This clonotype was counted many times. V is TRBV6-1 and J is TRBJ1-1; no definite D call. This CDR3 is 15 amino acids long. The V and J ends lost 6 bases and 3 bases respectively, with 17 bases between them. CDR1 and CDR2 from the germline V gene are MNHNS and SASEGT. As DNA, the CDR3 is TGTGCCAGCAGAACCTCTACCCGGCTGCACACTGAAGCTTTCTTT. It is translated as CASRTSTRLHTEAFF.

The chain couples TRBV19 to TRBJ2-1; either TRBD1 or TRBD2 may fit D (5 bases each). V was pared by 1 base and J by 4 bases, with 8 bases between. Germline-derived CDR1 and CDR2 are LNHDA and SQIVND (reference sequence). This CDR3 has 14 amino acids. The CDR3: CASSIGDGYNEQFF. CDR3 sequence (DNA): TGTGCCAGTAGTATAGGGGACGGATACAATGAGCAGTTCTTC. Supplemented by reference TRBV19 and TRBJ2-1, the full variable domain reads DGGITQSPKYLFRKEGQNVTLSCEQNLNHDAMYWYRQDPGQGLRLIYYSQIVNDFQKGDIAEGYSVSREKKESFPLTVTSAQKNPTAFYLCASSIGDGYNEQFFGPGTRLTVL.

This clonotype was observed a handful of times. The junction departs from the called germline gene at one end, perhaps through a read error. V usage is TRBV20-1 and J usage is TRBJ2-3; TRBD1 agrees at 10 bases. This CDR3 region has 13 residues. The germline V gene has CDR1 DFQATT and CDR2 SNEGSKA (reference sequence). The chain's CDR3 is CGARTGGTDTQYF. CDR3 nucleotide sequence: TGCGGTGCCAGGACAGGGGGAACAGATACGCAGTATTTT.

A few counts support this clonotype. The J gene is TRBJ2-5, the V gene TRBV7-9; 7 bases match TRBD1. This CDR3 comprises 13 residues. CDR1 is SEHNR and CDR2 is FQNEAQ in the germline V gene (reference sequence). Trimming at V came to 6 bases and at J to 2 bases, leaving 3 bases not matched to a gene. The CDR3 loop is CASRGDSQETQYF. The CDR3 nucleotides are TGTGCCAGCAGGGGGGACAGTCAAGAGACCCAGTACTTC.

The chain recombines TRBV29-1 with TRBJ1-4; no clear D. Germline assignment: CDR1 SQVTM and CDR2 ANQGSEA. CDR3 length equals 11 residues. The germline V and J ends were trimmed by 4 bases and 5 bases, with 5 bases remaining between them. CDR3 in amino acids: CSVVRNEKLFF. CDR3 DNA sequence: TGCAGCGTTGTACGAAATGAAAAACTGTTTTTT.

The V and J genes are TRBV9 and TRBJ2-2; 9 bases are a match to TRBD2. The V segment lost 0 bases and the J segment 6 bases; nucleotides outside the gene matches: 9. Looked up from germline, CDR1 is SGDLS and CDR2 is YYNGEE. This CDR3 region has 17 residues. This chain's CDR3 is CASSVEGIAGEAGELFF. DNA of the CDR3: TGTGCCAGCAGCGTAGAGGGAATAGCGGGAGAGGCCGGGGAGCTGTTTTTT.

The chain uses TRBV29-1 and TRBJ2-5, with D perhaps matching TRBD2 (6 bases). Germline CDR1 SQVTM, CDR2 ANQGSEA. V was cut by 8 bases and J by 1 base, with 17 bases left in between. CDR3 length: 14 amino acids. CDR3 sequence: CSLSLLTSQETQYF. CDR3 DNA: TGCAGCTTAAGTTTACTGACTAGCCAAGAGACCCAGTACTTC.

This clonotype was counted ten times or more. V usage is TRBV6-4 and J usage is TRBJ1-1, with 10 bases that match TRBD1. CDR1 is MRHNA, CDR2 SNTAGT, per germline. J was trimmed by 0 bases and V by 4 bases; bases with no gene match: 8. The CDR3 runs 17 residues. CDR3 in amino acids: CASSVGTGVGMNTEAFF. The CDR3 nucleotides are TGTGCCAGCAGTGTAGGGACAGGGGTTGGAATGAACACTGAAGCTTTCTTT.

The table lists this clonotype with many counts. The chain couples TRBV6-2 or TRBV6-3 to TRBJ2-7; a weak D match, TRBD2 (5 bases). Trimming left V 0 bases short and J 0 bases short, with 9 bases between. Per the germline V gene, CDR1 is MNHEY and CDR2 is SVGEGT. The CDR3 totals 15 residues. In nucleotides, the CDR3 is TGTGCCAGCAGTTACTCGAGGGCTGACTCCTACGAGCAGTACTTC. Its protein is CASSYSRADSYEQYF.

The V gene is TRBV19, the J gene TRBJ2-2, with TRBD1 identical over 7 bases. The V segment lost 3 bases and the J segment 6 bases; nucleotides outside the gene matches: 4. The CDR3 extends over 14 amino acids. Germline assignment: CDR1 LNHDA and CDR2 SQIVND (reference sequence). The CDR3 DNA reads TGTGCCAGTAGTATTAACAGGGGACCCGGGGAGCTGTTTTTT. Protein product: CASSINRGPGELFF.